This record concerns one TCR beta chain sequence. This entry comes from a study of tumour-infiltrating T cells in Burkitt lymphoma. As for the study in general: Patients covered every epidemiological subtype of Burkitt lymphoma.

The method was immunoSEQ multiplex PCR; TCRdb's version includes in-frame clones alone and lacks a portion of them. The sample has more than 2,000 clones; about 16% are singletons. CDR1 is SGHDT, CDR2 YYEEEE, per germline. V was clipped by 0 bases and J by 2 bases, with 8 bases between them. The CDR3 spans 14 residues. Specimen: tumor tissue from a relapse. The rearrangement joins TRBV5-6 to TRBJ2-5; D not resolved. This receptor was identified in a human donor with relapsed Burkitt lymphoma. CDR3 nucleotides: TGTGCCAGCAGCTTGGATGGTTCACAAGAGACCCAGTACTTC. This translates into CASSLDGSQETQYF.